This TCR beta chain was found in a study of OX40 agonist ivuxolimab in advanced cancers. Overall study findings and caveats: The study observed clonal expansion of CD4+ and CD8+ blood T cells by week 6 at 0.1 to 3.0 mg/kg.

The ends lost 1 base at V and 5 bases at J; junction bases unmatched: 9. The CDR3 is 16 residues long. The germline V gene encodes CDR1 MGHRA and CDR2 YSYEKL. Baseline, cycle 4 day 1, and cycle 7 day 1 were the blood sampling points. With respect to this clone: Its antigen is currently unknown.

Here immunoSEQ multiplex PCR was the method, and the copy in TCRdb shows in-frame clones only, minus some. The table has 65,000 to 95,000 clones, approximately 84% seen once; the top ten hold 2.1%. The sequenced sample was CD4+ or CD8+ T cells sorted from blood, obtained in a trial of the OX40 agonist ivuxolimab. This clonotype was sampled from an adult with an advanced solid tumor such as melanoma, head and neck, liver or kidney cancer. V and J are TRBV4-1 and TRBJ2-3; 7 bases fit TRBD2. CDR3 loop: CASSQVGGRGRDTQYF. The CDR3 nucleotides are TGCGCCAGCAGCCAAGTCGGCGGGAGAGGGAGAGATACGCAGTATTTT.